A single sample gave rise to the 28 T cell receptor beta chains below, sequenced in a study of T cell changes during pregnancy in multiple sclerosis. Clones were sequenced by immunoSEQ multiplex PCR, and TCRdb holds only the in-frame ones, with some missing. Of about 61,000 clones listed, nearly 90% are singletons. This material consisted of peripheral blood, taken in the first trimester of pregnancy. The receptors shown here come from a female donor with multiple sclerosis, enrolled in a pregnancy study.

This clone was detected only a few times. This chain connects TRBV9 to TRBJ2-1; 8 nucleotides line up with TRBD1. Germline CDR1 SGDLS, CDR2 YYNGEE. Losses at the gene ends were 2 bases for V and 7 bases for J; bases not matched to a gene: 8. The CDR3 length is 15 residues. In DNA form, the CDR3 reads TGTGCCAGCAGCGTCTCCCAGGGGGCGCCAAATGAGCAGTTCTTC. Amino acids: CASSVSQGAPNEQFF.

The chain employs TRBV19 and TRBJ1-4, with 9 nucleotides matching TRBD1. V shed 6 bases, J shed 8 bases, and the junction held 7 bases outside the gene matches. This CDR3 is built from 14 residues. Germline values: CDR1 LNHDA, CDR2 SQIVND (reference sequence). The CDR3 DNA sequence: TGTGCCAGTAGCTGGACAGGGGCCATAGAAAAACTGTTTTTT. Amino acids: CASSWTGAIEKLFF.

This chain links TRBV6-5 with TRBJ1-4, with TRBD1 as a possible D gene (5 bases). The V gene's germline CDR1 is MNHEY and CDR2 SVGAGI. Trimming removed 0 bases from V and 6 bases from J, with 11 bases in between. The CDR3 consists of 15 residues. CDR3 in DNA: TGTGCCAGCAGTTACTCTGCGGGGGGGTATGAAAAACTGTTTTTT. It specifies CASSYSAGGYEKLFF.

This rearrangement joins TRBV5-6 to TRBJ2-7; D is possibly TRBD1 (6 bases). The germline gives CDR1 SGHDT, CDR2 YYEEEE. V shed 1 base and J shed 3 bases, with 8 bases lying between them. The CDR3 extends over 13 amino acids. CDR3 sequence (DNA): TGTGCCAGCAGCTTGACAGGGTTCTACGAGCAGTACTTC. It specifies CASSLTGFYEQYF.

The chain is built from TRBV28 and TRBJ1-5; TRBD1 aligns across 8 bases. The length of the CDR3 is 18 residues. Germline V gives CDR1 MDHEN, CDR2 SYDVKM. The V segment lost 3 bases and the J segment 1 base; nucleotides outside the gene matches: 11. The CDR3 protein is CASSLWQGARWSNQPQHF. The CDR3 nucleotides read TGTGCCAGCAGTTTGTGGCAGGGGGCGCGGTGGAGCAATCAGCCCCAGCATTTT.

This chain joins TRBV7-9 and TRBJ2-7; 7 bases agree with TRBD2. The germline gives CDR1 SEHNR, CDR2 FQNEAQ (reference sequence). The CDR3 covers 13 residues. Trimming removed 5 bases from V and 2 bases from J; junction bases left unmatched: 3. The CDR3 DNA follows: TGTGCCAGCAGCCTCGGGAGGACCTACGAGCAGTACTTC. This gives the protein CASSLGRTYEQYF.

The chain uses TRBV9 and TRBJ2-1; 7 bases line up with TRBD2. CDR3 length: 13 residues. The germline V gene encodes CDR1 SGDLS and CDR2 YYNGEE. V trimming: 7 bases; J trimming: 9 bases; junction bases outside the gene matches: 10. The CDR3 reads CASETSKGSEQFF. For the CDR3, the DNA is TGTGCCAGCGAGACTAGCAAGGGTAGTGAGCAGTTCTTC.

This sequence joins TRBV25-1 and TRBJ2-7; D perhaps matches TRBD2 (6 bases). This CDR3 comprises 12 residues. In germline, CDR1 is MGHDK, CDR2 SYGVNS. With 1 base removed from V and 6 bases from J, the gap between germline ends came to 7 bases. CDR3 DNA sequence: TGTGCCAGCAGTGAATCGGGGGTCGAGCAGTACTTC. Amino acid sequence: CASSESGVEQYF.

The CDR3 protein is CASSKESTSGSNEQFF. In nucleotides, the CDR3 is TGTGCCAGCAGCAAAGAGTCGACTAGCGGGTCCAATGAGCAGTTCTTC. This chain links TRBV21-1 with TRBJ2-1; the table's D call TRBD2 went unverified against the DNA. TRBV21-1 is designated a pseudogene. The CDR3 is 16 amino acids.

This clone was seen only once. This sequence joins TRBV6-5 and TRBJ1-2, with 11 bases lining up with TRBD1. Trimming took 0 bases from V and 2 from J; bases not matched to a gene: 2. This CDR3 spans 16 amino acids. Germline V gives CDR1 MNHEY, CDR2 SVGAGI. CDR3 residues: CASSYSGTGGNYGYTF. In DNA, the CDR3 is TGTGCCAGCAGTTACTCAGGGACAGGGGGGAACTATGGCTACACCTTC.

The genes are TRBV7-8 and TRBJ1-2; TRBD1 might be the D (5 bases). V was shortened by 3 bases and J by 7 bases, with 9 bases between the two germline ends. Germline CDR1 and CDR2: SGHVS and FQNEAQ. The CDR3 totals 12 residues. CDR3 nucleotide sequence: TGTGCCAGCAGCTTTACAGGTGGTGGCTACACCTTC. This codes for CASSFTGGGYTF.

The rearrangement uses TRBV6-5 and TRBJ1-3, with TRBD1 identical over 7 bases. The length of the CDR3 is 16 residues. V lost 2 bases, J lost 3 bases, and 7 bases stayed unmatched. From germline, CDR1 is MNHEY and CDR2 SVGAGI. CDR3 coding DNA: TGTGCCAGCAGTTACGACCCGACAGGGAATGGAAACACCATATATTTT. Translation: CASSYDPTGNGNTIYF.

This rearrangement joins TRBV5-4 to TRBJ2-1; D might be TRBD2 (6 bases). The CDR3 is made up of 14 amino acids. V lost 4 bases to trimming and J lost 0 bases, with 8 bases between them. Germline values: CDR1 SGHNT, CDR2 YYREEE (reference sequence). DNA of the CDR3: TGTGCCAGCAGCGGAGGGCTCTCCTACAATGAGCAGTTCTTC. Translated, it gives CASSGGLSYNEQFF.

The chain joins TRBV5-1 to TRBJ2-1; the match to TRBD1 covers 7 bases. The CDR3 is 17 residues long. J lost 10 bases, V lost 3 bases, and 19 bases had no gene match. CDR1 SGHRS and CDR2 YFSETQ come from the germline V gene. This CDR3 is CASSYPTGEASMGEQFF. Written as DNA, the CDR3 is TGCGCCAGCAGCTACCCAACAGGGGAAGCCTCAATGGGGGAGCAGTTCTTC.

CDR3 nucleotide sequence: TGCAGCGTTTCCGCCCGGGGGTCCCGGCCTGCTGGCTACACCTTC. This gives the protein CSVSARGSRPAGYTF. This chain links TRBV29-1 with TRBJ1-2; a weak D match, TRBD1 (5 bases). Germline assignment: CDR1 SQVTM and CDR2 ANQGSEA. V lost 5 bases to trimming and J lost 7 bases, with 23 bases between them. The CDR3 spans 15 residues.

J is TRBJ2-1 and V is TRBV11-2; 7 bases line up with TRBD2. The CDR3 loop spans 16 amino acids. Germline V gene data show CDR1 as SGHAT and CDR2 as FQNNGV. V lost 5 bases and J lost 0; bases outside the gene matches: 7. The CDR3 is CASSPPSGFSYNEQFF. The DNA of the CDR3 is TGTGCCAGCAGCCCCCCTAGCGGATTCTCCTACAATGAGCAGTTCTTC.

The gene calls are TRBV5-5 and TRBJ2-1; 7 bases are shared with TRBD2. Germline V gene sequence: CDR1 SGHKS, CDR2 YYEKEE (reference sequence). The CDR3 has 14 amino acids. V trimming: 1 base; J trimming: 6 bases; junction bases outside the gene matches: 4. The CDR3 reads CASSLLAEINEQFF. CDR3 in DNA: TGTGCCAGCAGCTTGCTAGCGGAAATCAATGAGCAGTTCTTC.

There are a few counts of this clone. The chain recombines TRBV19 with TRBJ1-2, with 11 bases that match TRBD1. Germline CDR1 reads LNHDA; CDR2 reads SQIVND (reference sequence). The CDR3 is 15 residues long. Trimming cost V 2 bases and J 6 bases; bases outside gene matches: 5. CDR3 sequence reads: CASSIKGQGANGYTF. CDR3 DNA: TGTGCCAGTAGTATAAAAGGACAGGGGGCGAATGGCTACACCTTC.

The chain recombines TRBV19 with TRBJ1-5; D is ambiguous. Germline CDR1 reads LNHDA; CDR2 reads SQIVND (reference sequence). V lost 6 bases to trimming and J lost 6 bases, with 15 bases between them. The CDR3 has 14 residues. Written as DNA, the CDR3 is TGTGCCAGTAGCAGTCTAGCGGATGCTCAGCCCCAGCATTTT. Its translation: CASSSLADAQPQHF.

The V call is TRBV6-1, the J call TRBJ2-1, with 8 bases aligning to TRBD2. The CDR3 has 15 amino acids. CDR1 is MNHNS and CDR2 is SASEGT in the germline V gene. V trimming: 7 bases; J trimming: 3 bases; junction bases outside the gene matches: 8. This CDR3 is CASTNGAGGYNEQFF. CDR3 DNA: TGTGCCAGCACCAACGGGGCGGGAGGCTACAATGAGCAGTTCTTC.

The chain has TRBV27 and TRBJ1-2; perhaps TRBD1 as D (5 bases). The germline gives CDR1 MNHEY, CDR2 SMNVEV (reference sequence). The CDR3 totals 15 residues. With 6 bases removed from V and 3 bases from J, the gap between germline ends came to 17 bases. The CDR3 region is CASSPIGRGYYGYTF. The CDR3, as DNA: TGTGCCAGCAGCCCAATAGGCCGGGGGTACTATGGCTACACCTTC.

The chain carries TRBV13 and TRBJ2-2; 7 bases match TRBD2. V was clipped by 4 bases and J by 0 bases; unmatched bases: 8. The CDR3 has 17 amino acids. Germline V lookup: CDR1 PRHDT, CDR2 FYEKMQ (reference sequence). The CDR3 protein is CASSSSLGLANTGELFF. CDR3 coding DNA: TGTGCCAGCAGCTCCTCCCTCGGACTAGCGAACACCGGGGAGCTGTTTTTT.

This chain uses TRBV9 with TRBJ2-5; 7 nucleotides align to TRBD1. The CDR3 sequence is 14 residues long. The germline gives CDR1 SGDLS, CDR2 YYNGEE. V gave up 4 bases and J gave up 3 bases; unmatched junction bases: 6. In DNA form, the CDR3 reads TGTGCCAGCAGCCTTGGGACAGCAAAAGAGACCCAGTACTTC. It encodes CASSLGTAKETQYF. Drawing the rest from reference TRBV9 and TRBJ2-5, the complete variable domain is DSGVTQTPKHLITATGQRVTLRCSPRSGDLSVYWYQQSLDQGLQFLIQYYNGEERAKGNILERFSAQQFPDLHSELNLSSLELGDSALYFCASSLGTAKETQYFGPGTRLLVL.

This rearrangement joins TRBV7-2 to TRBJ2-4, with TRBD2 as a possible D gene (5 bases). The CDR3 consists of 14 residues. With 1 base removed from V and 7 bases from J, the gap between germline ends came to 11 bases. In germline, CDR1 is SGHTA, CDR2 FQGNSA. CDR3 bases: TGTGCCAGCAGCTTAGATGGCAGAGGGAACATTCAGTACTTC. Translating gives CASSLDGRGNIQYF.

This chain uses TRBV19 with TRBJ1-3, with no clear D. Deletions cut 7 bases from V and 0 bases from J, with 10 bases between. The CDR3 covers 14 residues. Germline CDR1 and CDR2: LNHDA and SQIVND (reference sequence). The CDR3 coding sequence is TGTGCCAGTACCGAGATGTACTCTGGAAACACCATATATTTT. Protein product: CASTEMYSGNTIYF.

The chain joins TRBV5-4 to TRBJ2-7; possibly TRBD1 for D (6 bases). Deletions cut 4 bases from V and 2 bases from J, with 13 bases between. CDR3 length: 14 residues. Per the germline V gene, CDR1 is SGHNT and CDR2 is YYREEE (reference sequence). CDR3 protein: CASSRDGGPYEQYF. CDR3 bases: TGTGCCAGCAGCCGGGATGGGGGCCCCTACGAGCAGTACTTC.

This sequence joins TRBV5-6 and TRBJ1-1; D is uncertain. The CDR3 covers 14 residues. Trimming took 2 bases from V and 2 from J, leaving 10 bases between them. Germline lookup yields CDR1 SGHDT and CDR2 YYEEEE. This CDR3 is CASSLEGRNTEAFF. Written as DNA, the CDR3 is TGTGCCAGCAGCTTAGAGGGTCGTAACACTGAAGCTTTCTTT.

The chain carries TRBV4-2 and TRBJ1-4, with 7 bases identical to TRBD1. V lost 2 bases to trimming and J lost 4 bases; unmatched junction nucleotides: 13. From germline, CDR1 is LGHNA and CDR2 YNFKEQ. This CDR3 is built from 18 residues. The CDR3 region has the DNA TGTGCCAGCAGCCAATTGACAGGGTCGGGGGTCGGTAATGAAAAACTGTTTTTT. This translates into CASSQLTGSGVGNEKLFF.